These 25 T cell receptor beta chains were sequenced from one sample in a study of OX40 agonist ivuxolimab in advanced cancers. TCRdb's table, derived via immunoSEQ multiplex PCR, lists solely in-frame clones and lacks some. Among tens of thousands of clones listed, roughly nine tenths were seen once. Here the sequenced sample was CD4+ or CD8+ T cells sorted from blood, taken in a trial of the OX40 agonist ivuxolimab. These receptors came from an adult with an advanced solid tumor such as melanoma, head and neck, liver or kidney cancer.

This sequence joins TRBV29-1 and TRBJ2-1; either TRBD1 or TRBD2 may supply D (5 bases each). The V gene lost 5 bases and the J gene lost 9 bases, with 17 bases spanning the gap. From germline, CDR1 is SQVTM and CDR2 ANQGSEA. CDR3 size: 13 residues. CDR3 amino acids: CSVWDLPPGEQFF. The DNA of the CDR3 is TGCAGCGTTTGGGACCTACCACCAGGTGAGCAGTTCTTC.

A single count supports this clone. V is TRBV5-4 and J is TRBJ1-3; possibly TRBD1 for D (5 bases). CDR3 size: 14 residues. Trimming took 1 base from V and 3 from J, leaving 8 bases between them. Germline CDR1 SGHNT, CDR2 YYREEE (reference sequence). DNA for the CDR3: TGTGCCAGCAGCTTGTCCCAGGGTGGAAACACCATATATTTT. It translates to CASSLSQGGNTIYF.

The genes are TRBV14 and TRBJ1-1; no clear D gene. Trimming removed 2 bases from V and 4 bases from J, with 8 bases in between. The CDR3 consists of 13 residues. The germline V gene has CDR1 SGHDN and CDR2 FVKESK. DNA of the CDR3: TGTGCCAGCAGCCAAAATTTTGCCACTGAAGCTTTCTTT. It translates to CASSQNFATEAFF.

V gene TRBV6-6 combines with J gene TRBJ2-7; 7 bases map to TRBD1. Germline CDR1 MNHNY, CDR2 SVGAGI (reference sequence). The CDR3 spans 15 residues. V trimming: 0 bases; J trimming: 2 bases; junction bases outside the gene matches: 4. CDR3 amino acids: CASSYSTGQTYEQYF. The CDR3 nucleotides are TGTGCCAGCAGTTACTCGACGGGACAGACCTACGAGCAGTACTTC.

This chain uses TRBV5-1 with TRBJ1-6; 7 positions agree with TRBD1. CDR3 length equals 13 residues. Trimming at V came to 4 bases and at J to 10 bases, leaving 5 bases not matched to a gene. Germline-derived CDR1 and CDR2 are SGHRS and YFSETQ. In DNA form, the CDR3 reads TGCGCCAGCAGCCTTACAGGGGACTCACCCCTCCACTTT. This gives the protein CASSLTGDSPLHF.

The V call is TRBV7-5, the J call TRBJ1-2. TRBV7-5 is reported as a pseudogene. CDR3 length: 15 amino acids. The CDR3 region has the DNA TGTGTCAGATCTTGTCCGGCAGGGGAGGACTATGGCTACACCTTC. Translated, it gives CVRSCPAGEDYGYTF.

V is TRBV7-8 and J is TRBJ2-3, with 12 bases that match TRBD1. Germline V gene data show CDR1 as SGHVS and CDR2 as FQNEAQ. The CDR3 loop spans 14 amino acids. Germline trimming cut 5 bases from V and 4 bases from J; bases unmatched to any gene: 1. The DNA of the CDR3 is TGTGCCAGCAGCCGGGACAGGGGGCCAGATACGCAGTATTTT. This sequence encodes CASSRDRGPDTQYF.

By sample share, this clone is large. CDR3 protein: CASSSDRSEQYF. The CDR3 nucleotides read TGTGCCAGCAGCTCAGACAGATCCGAGCAGTACTTC. The chain is built from TRBV7-9 and TRBJ2-7; a possible D gene is TRBD1 (5 bases). The length of the CDR3 is 12 residues. V dropped 4 bases and J dropped 6 bases, with 10 bases sitting between them. Per the germline V gene, CDR1 is SEHNR and CDR2 is FQNEAQ (reference sequence).

The rearrangement links TRBV30 to TRBJ1-1; 7 positions agree with TRBD1. The trim removed 1 base at V and 1 base at J, leaving 0 bases unmatched. This CDR3 has 13 amino acids. Germline CDR1 reads GTSNPN; CDR2 reads SVGIG (reference sequence). CDR3 DNA: TGTGCCTGGAGTGACAGGGGGAACACTGAAGCTTTCTTT. It is translated as CAWSDRGNTEAFF.

V gene TRBV6-6 combines with J gene TRBJ2-1; tentatively, D is TRBD1 (6 bases). The CDR3 sequence is 16 residues long. Trimming took 7 bases from V and 4 from J, leaving 20 bases between them. CDR1 is MNHNY and CDR2 is SVGAGI in the germline V gene (reference sequence). The CDR3 DNA reads as TGTGCCAGCACCCACCTAGGGGGACACCTATACAATGAGCAGTTCTTC. Amino acid sequence: CASTHLGGHLYNEQFF.

The chain combines TRBV30 with TRBJ1-1; 9 bases agree with TRBD1. Germline CDR1 GTSNPN, CDR2 SVGIG (reference sequence). With V trimmed by 0 bases and J by 5 bases, 13 bases remained unmatched. CDR3 size: 17 residues. CDR3 in DNA: TGTGCCTGGAGTGTACTTGGAAGCGGGACAGGGTATACTGAAGCTTTCTTT. Translated: CAWSVLGSGTGYTEAFF.

The chain joins TRBV16 to TRBJ1-1; unclear D gene. The CDR3 covers 11 residues. Germline-derived CDR1 and CDR2 are KGHSY and FQNENV. Trimming pared 8 bases from V and 4 bases from J, leaving 8 bases between. The CDR3 bases are TGTGCCAGCGGGGAGGGCACTGAAGCTTTCTTT. As protein: CASGEGTEAFF.

The chain employs TRBV2 and TRBJ2-7; 10 bases map to TRBD1. V trimming: 7 bases; J trimming: 4 bases; junction bases outside the gene matches: 13. This CDR3 has 16 amino acids. Germline V gene lookup returns CDR1 SNHLY and CDR2 FYNNEI. For the CDR3, the DNA is TGTGCCAGCAAACCGGGACAGGGGATGTCCTTTTACGAGCAGTACTTC. Translation gives CASKPGQGMSFYEQYF.

The chain combines TRBV20-1 with TRBJ1-1; D gene uncertain. The V gene's germline CDR1 is DFQATT and CDR2 SNEGSKA (reference sequence). With 8 bases removed from V and 2 bases from J, the gap between germline ends came to 9 bases. The CDR3 runs 11 residues. CDR3 in amino acids: CSSYINTEAFF. CDR3 in DNA: TGCAGTTCCTACATTAACACTGAAGCTTTCTTT.

This clone was seen a few times. The rearrangement joins TRBV19 to TRBJ2-3; D might be TRBD1 (5 bases). From germline, CDR1 is LNHDA and CDR2 SQIVND (reference sequence). With 3 bases removed from V and 1 base from J, the gap between germline ends came to 8 bases. The CDR3 length is 14 residues. As DNA, the CDR3 is TGTGCCAGTAGTATTGAGACAGGCACAGATACGCAGTATTTT. Amino acids: CASSIETGTDTQYF.

V is TRBV25-1 and J is TRBJ2-7; the match to TRBD2 covers 10 bases. Germline loops: CDR1 MGHDK, CDR2 SYGVNS. The ends lost 3 bases at V and 5 bases at J; junction bases unmatched: 7. This CDR3 has 15 residues. The CDR3 DNA sequence: TGTGCCAGCAGTGACCCTAGCGGGAGTAACGACGAGCAGTACTTC. It specifies CASSDPSGSNDEQYF.

V usage is TRBV6-6 and J usage is TRBJ2-3, with D uncertain. Trimming took off 6 bases at V and 6 bases at J, with 7 bases between the two ends. CDR1 MNHNY and CDR2 SVGAGI come from the germline V gene (reference sequence). The CDR3 is 11 amino acids. The CDR3 sequence: CASSPRDTQYF. CDR3 DNA: TGTGCCAGCAGCCCCAGGGATACGCAGTATTTT.

The chain employs TRBV4-1 and TRBJ1-4; no reliable D call. The CDR3 is 12 residues long. The germline V gene encodes CDR1 MGHRA and CDR2 YSYEKL. V was trimmed by 4 bases and J by 8 bases, leaving 8 bases between them. The CDR3 DNA reads TGCGCCAGCAGCCCCCGTATGGAAAAACTGTTTTTT. This translates into CASSPRMEKLFF.

The sample holds a few counts of this clone. The J gene is TRBJ1-5, the V gene TRBV5-4; TRBD1 aligns across 9 bases. Germline CDR1 and CDR2: SGHNT and YYREEE (reference sequence). The V and J ends lost 0 bases and 1 base, in that order; junction bases with no gene match: 8. The CDR3 length is 18 residues. CDR3 DNA sequence: TGTGCCAGCAGCTTGGGAGGACAGGGGATGGGGAGCAATCAGCCCCAGCATTTT. It codes for CASSLGGQGMGSNQPQHF.

The CDR3 loop reads CASSGGGGYNEQFF. The CDR3 DNA follows: TGTGCCAGCAGCGGAGGTGGGGGCTACAATGAGCAGTTCTTC. The V call is TRBV7-9, the J call TRBJ2-1; possibly TRBD1 or TRBD2 for D (5 bases each). Germline V CDR1 and CDR2: SEHNR, FQNEAQ (reference sequence). The CDR3 has 14 amino acids. V was shortened by 5 bases and J by 3 bases, with 11 bases between the two germline ends.

V gene TRBV19 combines with J gene TRBJ2-3; D perhaps matches TRBD1 (6 bases). The CDR3 spans 15 residues. The germline V gene encodes CDR1 LNHDA and CDR2 SQIVND (reference sequence). Trimming removed 6 bases from V and 1 base from J, with 14 bases in between. For the CDR3, the DNA is TGTGCCAGTAGCCGAAAACAGGGAGGCACAGATACGCAGTATTTT. Amino acids: CASSRKQGGTDTQYF.

The count of this clone is one. The chain couples TRBV7-6 to TRBJ2-1, with 10 bases that match TRBD2. CDR1 and CDR2 from the germline V gene are SGHVS and FNYEAQ. The CDR3 runs to 17 residues. J was trimmed by 4 bases and V by 1 base; bases with no gene match: 7. Here the CDR3 DNA reads TGTGCCAGCAGCTTAGAATCCGGGACTAGCGTATACAATGAGCAGTTCTTC. Amino acids: CASSLESGTSVYNEQFF.

This chain links TRBV6-6 with TRBJ2-2, with D maybe TRBD2 (5 bases). The CDR3 contains 14 residues. The V gene's germline CDR1 is MNHNY and CDR2 SVGAGI (reference sequence). Trimming removed 7 bases at V and 4 bases at J, with 13 bases between. The CDR3 here is CASIGTAGTGELFF. CDR3 bases: TGTGCCAGCATAGGCACTGCGGGCACCGGGGAGCTGTTTTTT.

V is TRBV18 and J is TRBJ1-6, with a tentative D call TRBD1 (5 bases). This CDR3 is 18 amino acids long. Per the germline V gene, CDR1 is KGHSH and CDR2 is LQKENI. Trimming shortened V by 4 bases and J by 0 bases, and 16 bases separated the two germline ends. In DNA, the CDR3 is TGTGCCAGCTCACGAGAACGACAGCATAGCTCCTATAATTCACCCCTCCACTTT. It translates to CASSRERQHSSYNSPLHF.

The V and J genes are TRBV19 and TRBJ1-1; unclear D gene. The CDR3 has 14 amino acids. Per the germline V gene, CDR1 is LNHDA and CDR2 is SQIVND (reference sequence). V was cut by 3 bases and J by 5 bases, with 13 bases left in between. The CDR3 sequence: CASSILGSGTEAFF. The CDR3 bases are TGTGCCAGTAGTATCTTGGGATCGGGGACTGAAGCTTTCTTT.